This T cell receptor (beta chain) was sequenced in a study of metastatic and nonmetastatic thyroid tumors (TCRdb year 2020). At the level of the whole study: Repertoires from peripheral blood and from tumor or nodule tissue samples of malignant and benign thyroid patients were compared.

This clone is medium-sized (0.01 to 0.1%) in its sample. This clone's antigen is unknown. The input lacks base qualities; no much larger clone sits a single base away. Including cysteine and phenylalanine, the CDR3 has 14 amino acids. The DNA shown is the 42-base CDR3, in frame from base 1. CDR1 and CDR2 are drawn from the germline V gene: MNHEY, SVGAGI. Clipping removes 1 base from V and 5 bases from J, with 3 as the unmatched junction base count. No patient had received any treatment before thyroid surgery. Using T-cell receptor beta sequencing, the study looked back at clinical samples from patients collected from the early 2010s to the late 2010s. Library preparation was by PCR. The listed sequencing device is Illumina HiSeq 4000. High-throughput sequencing was used to profile the CDR3 region of the TCR beta-chain in every patient. In the authors' own workflow: The researchers built a classifier to tell apart papillary thyroid cancer patients with distant metastasis, based on CDR3 differences among clinicopathological groups. The Shannon index was used to measure repertoire diversity, and the Morisita-Horn index was used to measure how similar tumor and blood repertoires were. In TCRdb, the public reads were trimmed at Q25 with fastp and aligned with MiXCR, with productive beta chains retained. In this record, the V and J calls reflect TCRdb's handling and not the investigators' own analysis. The sample contains over 25,000 clones, about 4.1% of them found a single time. Around 20% of the sample goes to the ten largest clones.

On the study overall, not on this receptor specifically: TCR beta diversity was reported as significantly higher in malignant tumors than in benign nodules, in both blood and tumor samples.

The specimen sequenced was blood. This chain is built from TRBV6-5 and TRBJ2-7, with 9 middle bases fitting TRBD1. The TCR sequence derives from a female donor with papillary thyroid cancer or a benign thyroid nodule (not recorded which). Some clones in this sample may be carry-over from other donors' samples. The CDR3 here reads CASSYFGQGNEQYF. The DNA sequence is TGTGCCAGCAGTTACTTTGGACAGGGGAACGAGCAGTACTTC.